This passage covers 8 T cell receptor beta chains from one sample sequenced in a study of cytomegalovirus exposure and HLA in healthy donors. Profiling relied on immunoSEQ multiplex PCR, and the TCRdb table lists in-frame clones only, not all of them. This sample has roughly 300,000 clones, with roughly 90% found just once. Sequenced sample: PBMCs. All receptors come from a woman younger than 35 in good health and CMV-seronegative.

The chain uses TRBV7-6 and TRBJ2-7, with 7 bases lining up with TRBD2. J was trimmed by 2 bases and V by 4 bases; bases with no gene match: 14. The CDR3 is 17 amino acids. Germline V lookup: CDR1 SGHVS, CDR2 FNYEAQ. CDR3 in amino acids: CASSSGTNRESTYEQYF. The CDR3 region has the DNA TGTGCCAGCAGCTCTGGGACTAATCGGGAGAGTACCTACGAGCAGTACTTC.

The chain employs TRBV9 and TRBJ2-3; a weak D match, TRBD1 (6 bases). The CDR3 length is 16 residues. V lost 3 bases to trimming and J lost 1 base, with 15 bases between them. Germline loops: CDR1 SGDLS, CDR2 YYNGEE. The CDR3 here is CASSDVRQDGTDTQYF. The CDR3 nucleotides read TGTGCCAGCAGCGATGTTAGACAGGATGGCACAGATACGCAGTATTTT. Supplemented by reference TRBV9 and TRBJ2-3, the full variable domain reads DSGVTQTPKHLITATGQRVTLRCSPRSGDLSVYWYQQSLDQGLQFLIQYYNGEERAKGNILERFSAQQFPDLHSELNLSSLELGDSALYFCASSDVRQDGTDTQYFGPGTRLTVL.

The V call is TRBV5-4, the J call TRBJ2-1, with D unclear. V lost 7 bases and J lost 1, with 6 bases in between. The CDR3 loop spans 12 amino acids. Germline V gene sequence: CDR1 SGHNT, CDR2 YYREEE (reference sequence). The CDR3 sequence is CASSGSYNEQFF. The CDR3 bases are TGTGCCAGCTCCGGTTCCTACAATGAGCAGTTCTTC.

The CDR3 reads CASRGQGAGGTEAFF. In DNA form, the CDR3 reads TGTGCCAGCAGGGGACAGGGGGCGGGGGGCACTGAAGCTTTCTTT. The gene calls are TRBV28 and TRBJ1-1; 12 positions match TRBD1. The CDR3 totals 15 residues. With 6 bases clipped from V and 4 bases from J, the junction kept 6 bases outside the gene matches. Germline V gene sequence: CDR1 MDHEN, CDR2 SYDVKM.

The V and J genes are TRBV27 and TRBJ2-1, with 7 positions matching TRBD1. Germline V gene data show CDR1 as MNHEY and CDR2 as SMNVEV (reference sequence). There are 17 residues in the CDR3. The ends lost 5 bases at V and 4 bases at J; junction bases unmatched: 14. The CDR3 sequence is CASSHISYDREYNEQFF. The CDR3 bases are TGTGCCAGCAGTCACATATCTTACGACAGGGAATACAATGAGCAGTTCTTC.

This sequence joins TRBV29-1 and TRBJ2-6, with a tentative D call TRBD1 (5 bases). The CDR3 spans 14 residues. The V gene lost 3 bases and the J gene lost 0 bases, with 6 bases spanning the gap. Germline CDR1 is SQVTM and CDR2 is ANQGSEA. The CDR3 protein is CSVDGASGANVLTF. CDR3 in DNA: TGCAGCGTTGATGGGGCCTCTGGGGCCAACGTCCTGACTTTC.

The chain's CDR3 is CASSNGLLETQYF. The DNA of the CDR3 is TGTGCCAGTAGTAACGGTCTCCTAGAGACCCAGTACTTC. This chain uses TRBV19 with TRBJ2-5; D not certain. V was trimmed by 4 bases and J by 4 bases, leaving 10 bases between them. The CDR3 consists of 13 residues. The germline V gene has CDR1 LNHDA and CDR2 SQIVND (reference sequence).

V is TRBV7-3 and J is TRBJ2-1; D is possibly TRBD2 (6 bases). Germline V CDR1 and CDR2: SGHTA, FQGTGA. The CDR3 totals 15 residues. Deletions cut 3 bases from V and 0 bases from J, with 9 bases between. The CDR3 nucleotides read TGTGCCAGCAGCTTTTCGGAGGGCTCCTACAATGAGCAGTTCTTC. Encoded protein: CASSFSEGSYNEQFF.